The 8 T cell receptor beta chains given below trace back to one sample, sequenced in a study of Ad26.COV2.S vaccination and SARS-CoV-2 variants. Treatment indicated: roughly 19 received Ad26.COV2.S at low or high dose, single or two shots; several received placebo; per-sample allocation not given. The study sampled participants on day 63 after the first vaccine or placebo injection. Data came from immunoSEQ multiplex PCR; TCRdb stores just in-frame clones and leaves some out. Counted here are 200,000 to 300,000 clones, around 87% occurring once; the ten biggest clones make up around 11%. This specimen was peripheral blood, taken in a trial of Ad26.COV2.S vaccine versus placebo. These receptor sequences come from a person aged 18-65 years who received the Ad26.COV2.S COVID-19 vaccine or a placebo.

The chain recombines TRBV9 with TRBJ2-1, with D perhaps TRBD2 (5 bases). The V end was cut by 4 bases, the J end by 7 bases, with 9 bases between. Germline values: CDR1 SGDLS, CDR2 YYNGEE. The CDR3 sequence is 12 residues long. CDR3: CASSLSGNEQFF. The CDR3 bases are TGTGCCAGCAGCCTCAGCGGAAATGAGCAGTTCTTC.

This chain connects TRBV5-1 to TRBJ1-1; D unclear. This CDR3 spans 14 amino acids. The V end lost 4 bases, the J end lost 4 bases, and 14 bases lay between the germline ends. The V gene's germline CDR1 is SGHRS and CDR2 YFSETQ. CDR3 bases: TGCGCCAGCAGCCGAGGAGAGGGAGGCACTGAAGCTTTCTTT. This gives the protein CASSRGEGGTEAFF.

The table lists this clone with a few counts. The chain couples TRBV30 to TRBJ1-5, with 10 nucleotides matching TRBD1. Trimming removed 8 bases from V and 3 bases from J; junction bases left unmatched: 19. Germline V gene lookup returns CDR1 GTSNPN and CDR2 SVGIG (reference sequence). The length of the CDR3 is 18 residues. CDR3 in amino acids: CARVRDRGWILDNQPQHF. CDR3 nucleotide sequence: TGTGCCAGAGTCCGGGACAGGGGTTGGATTCTAGACAATCAGCCCCAGCATTTT.

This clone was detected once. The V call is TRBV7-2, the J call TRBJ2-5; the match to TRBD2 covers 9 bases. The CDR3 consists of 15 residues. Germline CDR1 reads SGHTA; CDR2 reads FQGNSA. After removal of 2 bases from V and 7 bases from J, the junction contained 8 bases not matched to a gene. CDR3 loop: CASSLSAGGFGTQYF. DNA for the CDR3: TGTGCCAGCAGCTTATCCGCGGGGGGGTTTGGGACCCAGTACTTC. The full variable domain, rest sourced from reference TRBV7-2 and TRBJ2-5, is GAGVSQSPSNKVTEKGKDVELRCDPISGHTALYWYRQSLGQGLEFLIYFQGNSAPDKSGLPSDRFSAERTGGSVSTLTIQRTQQEDSAVYLCASSLSAGGFGTQYFGPGTRLLVL.

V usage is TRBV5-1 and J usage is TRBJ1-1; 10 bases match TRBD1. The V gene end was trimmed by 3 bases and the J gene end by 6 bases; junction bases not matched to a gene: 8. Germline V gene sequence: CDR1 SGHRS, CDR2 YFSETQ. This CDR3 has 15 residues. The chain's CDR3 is CASSSSIGQGAEAFF. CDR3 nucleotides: TGCGCCAGCAGCTCGTCAATCGGACAGGGGGCTGAAGCTTTCTTT.

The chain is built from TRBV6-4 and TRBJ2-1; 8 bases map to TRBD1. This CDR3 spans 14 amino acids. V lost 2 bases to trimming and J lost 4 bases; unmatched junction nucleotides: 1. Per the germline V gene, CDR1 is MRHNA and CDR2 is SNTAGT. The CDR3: CASSDQGAYNEQFF. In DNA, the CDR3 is TGTGCCAGCAGTGACCAGGGGGCTTACAATGAGCAGTTCTTC.

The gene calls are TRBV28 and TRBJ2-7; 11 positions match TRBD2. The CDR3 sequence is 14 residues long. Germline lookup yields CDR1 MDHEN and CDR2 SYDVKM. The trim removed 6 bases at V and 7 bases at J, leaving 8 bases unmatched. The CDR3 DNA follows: TGTGCCAGCAGGCTTAGCGGGAGGGCCTTTGAGCAGTACTTC. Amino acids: CASRLSGRAFEQYF.

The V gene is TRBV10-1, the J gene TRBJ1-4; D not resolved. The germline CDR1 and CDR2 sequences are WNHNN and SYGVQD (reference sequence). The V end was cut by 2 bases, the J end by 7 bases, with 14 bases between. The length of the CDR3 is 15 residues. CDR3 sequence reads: CASSEGTAGIEKLFF. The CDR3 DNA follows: TGCGCCAGCAGTGAGGGTACGGCTGGTATTGAAAAACTGTTTTTT.